This entry is about one T cell receptor (beta chain). Its antigen remains undetermined. Base qualities are not recorded, but no much larger clone differs from it by a single base. These data come from a study of cytomegalovirus exposure and HLA in healthy donors (dated by TCRdb to the late 2010s). About the study as a whole: An earlier analysis of roughly 570 of the donors reported roughly 300 Gb of sequence data and 95 million to 130 million unique TCR beta sequences obtained from some 200 million T cells. Roughly 300 gigabases of sequencing data and 70 million to 100 million unique TCR sequences made up an early release that covered approximately 700 HLA-typed donors. Among the roughly 400 genotyped donors, approximately 77% belonged to the genetic ancestry cluster associated with self-reported Caucasian donors. The study was designed to test whether signatures of past pathogen exposure could be identified by cataloging public T cell receptors. The T cell repertoires of 666 subjects were profiled by immunosequencing and related to cytomegalovirus serostatus. A separate validation cohort of over 95 different subjects was used in addition to the 666-subject first cohort. The study combined high-throughput TCR immunosequencing, statistical association of individual TCRs with disease status, and machine learning to predict cytomegalovirus infection status. A later analysis re-analyzed previously published TCR beta repertoires from 666 donors and added high-resolution HLA genotyping to study TCR occurrence patterns. Rather than using new phenotypic data, the later analysis identified candidate immune exposures from TCR beta sequences and from how often those sequences occurred across donors. In an earlier analysis of more than 550 of the donors, high-throughput TCR beta sequencing was used to judge whether each TCR beta V gene segment behaved as functional or pseudogenic. Donor age, sex, ethnicity and CMV serostatus were collected together with the repertoire data. In a later genetic analysis, genome-wide SNP genotypes for about three fifths of the roughly 670 donors were used, and that subset was treated as a discovery cohort. All discovery cohort repertoires had been generated using a single sequencing platform. HLA typing included class I and class II loci at four-digit resolution. Typing coverage varied by locus: roughly 629-640 donors for A, B, C, DRB1 and DQB1; 522 for DQA1; some 610 for DPA1; more than 450 for DPB1. Roughly five DR-DQ haplotypes were handled as single units for association and clustering because linkage in the cohort was strong. On average, 235,054 unique TCR beta nucleotide sequences were sequenced per donor among several hundred genotyped donors of the cohort, with 15% to 20% of those sequences being non-productive. General conclusions and limits of the study: A further reported finding was that TCR beta sequences accurately predicted the HLA-A and HLA-B alleles for most subjects in the first cohort. Most CMV-associated TCR beta chains appeared to be HLA-restricted in a later analysis, and the HLA associations seemed to be driven largely by CMV exposure. When HLA alleles, especially DR and DQ, strongly co-occurred, attributing TCR associations to individual alleles was difficult. The authors suggested that the approach could potentially be generalized to other disease states and immunological phenotypes. In a later genetic analysis, fewer N-insertions in productive TCRs were reported among donors in an Asian-associated ancestry cluster than the roughly 640-donor mean. Across donors, most TCR sequences were observed very rarely, whereas some public TCRs were present in many individuals. In this cohort, only TCR beta chains were sequenced, and detectable features were limited by the absence of alpha or paired-chain data. The classifier was reported to diagnose cytomegalovirus status with high specificity and sensitivity in both the original cohort and the validation cohort. Because counts were too low, about 17 rarely observed V segments, including chromosome 9 orphons, were excluded from the earlier analysis of roughly 580 of the donors. Presence/absence analyses assumed roughly uniform sequencing depth across donors, an assumption that may not hold. A later analysis found that HLA-associated TCR beta chains were more clonally expanded and had lower generation probabilities than equally common non-associated chains. The study listed 164 TCR beta chains as associated with cytomegalovirus. Because HLA typing was unavailable for some donors at each locus, only the typed subset was used in association tests. An association between a missense DCLRE1C variant and V-gene and J-gene trimming of TCR beta chains was found in a later genetic analysis and replicated in an independent cohort. For the cohort, immune exposure information was limited to CMV serostatus. An earlier analysis of approximately 500 of the donors showed that most TCR beta V segments appeared in productive rearrangements either about 87% or about 30% of the time, which broadly matched IMGT annotations. A few of the identified cytomegalovirus-associated TCR beta chains were confirmed in vitro to be specific for cytomegalovirus antigens. At a false discovery rate of 0.05, a later analysis linked around 15,000 TCR beta sequences to specific HLA alleles. The sequencing pipeline was judged likely to have produced a cluster of highly shared sequence variants as a technical artifact. In a later analysis, several top co-occurrence clusters were reported to appear linked to parvovirus B19, influenza, CMV and Epstein-Barr virus. According to a later analysis, TCR association rates differed among HLA loci, with DRB1 alleles showing the most associated TCRs and HLA-C alleles showing the fewest. Correlated functional status among segregating V segments might reflect linkage disequilibrium, but an unknown experimental factor could not be ruled out.

Library preparation used the immunoSEQ multiplex PCR assay. A mixture of 60 forward primers for TCR Vbeta segments and 13 reverse primers for TCR Jbeta segments was used in the multiplex PCR. The CDR3 region of rearranged TCR beta genes was amplified from genomic DNA with a multiplex PCR assay. The amplified TCR beta libraries were sequenced on the Illumina HiSeq System as 87-base-pair reads. On the study's bioinformatics: In a later analysis, 80 million or so unique TCR beta chains were counted across the 500 to 850 repertoires, and about 9.9 million of these chains were shared by at least two donors. To remove PCR and sequencing errors, raw reads were error-corrected and collapsed into unique sequences using a nearest-neighbor algorithm that merged closely related sequences. CDR3 sequences were aligned to IMGT reference sequences to assign V, D and J gene segments. For a sequence to be retained, a match of at least six nucleotides to both a V gene segment and a J gene segment was required. A rearrangement was called productive if the CDR3 had no stop codons and remained in frame with V and J, and every other rearrangement was called non-productive. CDR3 was defined according to IMGT convention as the region running from the second conserved V-encoded cysteine to the conserved J-encoded phenylalanine. Sequences without an unambiguous match to a single V gene segment were excluded from the earlier analysis of 500 to 700 of the donors. In an earlier analysis of about 590 of the donors, a V segment was called functional when productive rearrangements were above 56.7%, and segregating when the standard deviation between donors exceeded 5%. A statistical classification framework was developed to diagnose cytomegalovirus status using the catalog of TCR beta chain sequences. V and J gene assignment, in a later analysis, came from comparing TCR nucleotide sequences with IMGT/GENE-DB human TR gene sequences. In a later analysis, CDR3 sequences and most-parsimonious VDJ recombination scenarios were assigned using the TCRdist pipeline. In a later analysis, each TCR beta chain was defined by its CDR3 amino acid sequence together with its V-gene family, and reads without a unique V-gene family were excluded. In a later analysis, a few hundred highly shared, low-generation-probability nucleotide sequences were removed to address suspected cross-contamination and a sequencing artifact. For each public chain, a later analysis derived a clonal expansion index from normalized ranks of inferred template counts within each repertoire. In a later analysis, generation probabilities were computed using a VDJ recombination model fitted to out-of-frame rearrangements, and the results were checked against IGoR. In a later analysis, TCR-TCR, TCR-HLA and TCR-CMV co-occurrence was scored with hypergeometric tests, and a repertoire-size bias correction was applied to TCR pairs. In a later analysis, false discovery rates were estimated by permuting HLA or CMV assignments 20 times. In a later analysis, co-occurring TCRs were grouped using DBSCAN, with TCRdist sequence similarity added in when clustering inside HLA-allele-positive subsets. Repertoires with fewer than 30,000 or more than 120,000 public chains were left out of co-occurrence clustering, as were roughly five repertoires with anomalous nucleotide sharing. Here the immuneACCESS table is served through TCRdb, limited to in-frame sequences with V and J called. Missing clones are a known gap in these copies; in checked studies unresolved V genes cover under half, and the rest lacks a known reason. V, J and clone size were drawn from that table, and D and trimming were deduced from the DNA. The sample includes roughly 80,000 clones, with 81% observed a single time. 1.9% of the sample is in the top ten clones.

The cohort was made up of 500 to 850 healthy bone marrow donors. Cohort members were all nominally healthy when sampled, although unrecorded immune exposures were likely present. The donor tested CMV seronegative, placing the donor among the approximately 360 seronegative members of the cohort. A peripheral blood sample was provided by each donor, and peripheral blood mononuclear cells were used for TCR beta sequencing. Genomic DNA was extracted from the blood cell samples with the Qiagen DNeasy Blood Extraction Kit. This TCR was sampled from a woman aged 25 to 45 in good health and CMV-seronegative. The sequencing sample was made of PBMCs.

CDR3 reads: CASSSRIDSNQPQHF. The nucleotides read TGTGCCAGCAGCTCCAGGATCGATAGCAATCAGCCCCAGCATTTT. The rearrangement combines TRBV11-2 with TRBJ1-5; a confident D gene designation cannot be given. The germline V gene specifies SGHAT as CDR1 and FQNNGV as CDR2. V loses 4 bases, J loses 0 bases, and the germline ends lie 10 bases apart. Counted from cysteine to phenylalanine, this CDR3 has 15 amino acids. Only CDR3 DNA is held: 45 bases, read in frame from base 1. Beyond the CDR3, the reference TRBV11-2 and TRBJ1-5 genes provide the residues; the full variable domain reads: EAGVAQSPRYKIIEKRQSVAFWCNPISGHATLYWYQQILGQGPKLLIQFQNNGVVDDSQLPKDRFSAERLKGVDSTLKIQPAKLEDSAVYLCASSSRIDSNQPQHFGDGTRLSIL.